This passage covers 5 T cell receptor beta chains from one sample sequenced in a study of cytomegalovirus exposure and HLA in healthy donors. Both 60 Vbeta primers and 13 Jbeta primers went into the PCR. The data were produced by immunoSEQ multiplex PCR, yet TCRdb's version contains in-frame clones alone and is incomplete. The repertoire consists of approximately 160,000 clones, with about four fifths occurring once and the leading ten covering 7.4%. The sequencing input was PBMCs. The receptors here all came from a male donor in good health and CMV-seropositive.

In its sample, this clone was seen a few times. The rearrangement links TRBV9 to TRBJ1-5; 10 bases are shared with TRBD1. The germline gives CDR1 SGDLS, CDR2 YYNGEE. After removal of 2 bases from V and 6 bases from J, the junction contained 2 bases not matched to a gene. CDR3 size: 14 residues. The CDR3 DNA sequence: TGTGCCAGCAGCGTCGGACAGGGGGGTCAGCCCCAGCATTTT. Protein product: CASSVGQGGQPQHF.

As DNA, the CDR3 is TGCGCCAGCAGCTTGGGCCTTCAGGGTGCCGGGGAGCTGTTTTTT. This translates into CASSLGLQGAGELFF. This sequence joins TRBV5-1 and TRBJ2-2; D might be TRBD1 (5 bases). The CDR3 loop spans 15 amino acids. V lost 0 bases to trimming and J lost 6 bases, with 12 bases between them. Germline V lookup: CDR1 SGHRS, CDR2 YFSETQ. The variable domain in full, with the rest retrieved from reference TRBV5-1 and TRBJ2-2, is KAGVTQTPRYLIKTRGQQVTLSCSPISGHRSVSWYQQTPGQGLQFLFEYFSETQRNKGNFPGRFSGRQFSNSRSEMNVSTLELGDSALYLCASSLGLQGAGELFFGEGSRLTVL.

The genes are TRBV6-5 and TRBJ2-1; the D gene is possibly TRBD2 (6 bases). The germline V and J ends were trimmed by 7 bases and 4 bases, with 11 bases remaining between them. Germline V CDR1 and CDR2: MNHEY, SVGAGI. The CDR3 is 13 amino acids. The CDR3 DNA reads TGTGCCAGCAAAGCGGGCCGTTACAATGAGCAGTTCTTC. Protein sequence: CASKAGRYNEQFF.

The chain uses TRBV5-4 and TRBJ1-6, with 7 bases matching TRBD1. The CDR3 has 15 amino acids. V trimming: 0 bases; J trimming: 9 bases; junction bases outside the gene matches: 6. Germline V gives CDR1 SGHNT, CDR2 YYREEE (reference sequence). This CDR3 reads CASSLDRGVGSPLHF. As DNA, the CDR3 is TGTGCCAGCAGCTTGGACAGGGGAGTAGGTTCACCCCTCCACTTT.

This chain links TRBV7-8 with TRBJ2-2; TRBD1 aligns across 8 bases. With 5 bases clipped from V and 5 bases from J, the junction kept 10 bases outside the gene matches. CDR3 length: 16 amino acids. Germline CDR1 and CDR2: SGHVS and FQNEAQ. The CDR3 sequence is CASSHRSGGNTGELFF. CDR3 in DNA: TGTGCCAGCAGCCACCGTTCAGGGGGCAATACCGGGGAGCTGTTTTTT.